These T cell receptor beta chains were read from a single sample in a study of beta chain features in type 1 diabetes. Profiled with immunoSEQ multiplex PCR; TCRdb holds only in-frame clones, not every one. The table lists 200,000 to 250,000 clones, around 9.6% of them singletons. Sequencing input: naive CD4+ T cells from blood. The receptors come from a woman younger than 30 in good health. Both conserved end residues are part of each CDR3. Clone size, where shown, is once, few, many, or a class for clones that have expanded.

v_gene	abundance	j_gene	len	CDR3aa
TRBV5-4	NA	TRBJ2-1	14	CASSLGADSGEQFF
TRBV5-1	few	TRBJ2-5	14	CASSRAGAQETQYF
TRBV7-9	few	TRBJ2-1	12	CASSGQGLEQFF
TRBV30	NA	TRBJ1-1	12	CAALQMNTEAFF
TRBV29-1	NA	TRBJ2-5	13	CSVRGQGRETQYF
TRBV7-9	NA	TRBJ2-4	17	CASSLARAREDANIQYF
TRBV5-1	few	TRBJ2-1	18	CASSLVRTGLEDYNEQFF
TRBV10-1	NA	TRBJ2-7	14	CASSESRGAHEQYF
TRBV6-1	NA	TRBJ2-1	17	CASSARQLIAGPPRTFF
TRBV30	NA	TRBJ2-3	16	CAWSVPSPGERATQYF
TRBV30	NA	TRBJ2-5	18	CAWRDDALKQRQPRAQYF
TRBV29-1	NA	TRBJ1-1	16	CSVEDRKGVMNTEAFF
TRBV2	few	TRBJ2-2	14	CASMSVLNTGELFF
TRBV7-9	NA	TRBJ2-5	15	CASSADRGRGETQYF